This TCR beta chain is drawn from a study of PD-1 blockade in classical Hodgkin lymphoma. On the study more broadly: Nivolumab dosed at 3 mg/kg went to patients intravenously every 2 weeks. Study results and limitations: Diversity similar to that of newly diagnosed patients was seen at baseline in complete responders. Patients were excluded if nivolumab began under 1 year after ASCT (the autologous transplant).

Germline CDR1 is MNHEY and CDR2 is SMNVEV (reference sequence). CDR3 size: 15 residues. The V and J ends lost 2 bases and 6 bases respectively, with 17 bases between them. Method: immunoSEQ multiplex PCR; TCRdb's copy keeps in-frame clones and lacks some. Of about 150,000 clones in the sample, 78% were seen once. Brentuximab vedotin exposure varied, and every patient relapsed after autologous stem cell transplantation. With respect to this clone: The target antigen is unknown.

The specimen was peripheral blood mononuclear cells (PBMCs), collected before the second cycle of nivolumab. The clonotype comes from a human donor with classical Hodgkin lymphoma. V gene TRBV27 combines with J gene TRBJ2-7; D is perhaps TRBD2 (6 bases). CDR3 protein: CASSLGGGGITEQYF. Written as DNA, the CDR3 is TGTGCCAGCAGTTTAGGGGGAGGAGGGATAACCGAGCAGTACTTC.